This entry lists 18 T cell receptor beta chains sequenced from one sample in a study of T-cell memory formation after mild COVID-19. TCRdb itself ran the 5' RACE reads through MiXCR, one entry per CDR3 protein. The table shows over 120,000 distinct CDR3 sequences, with 15% to 20% occurring only once. Source material: PBMCs or a T cell subset sorted from them (not recorded which). These receptors came from an adult woman who had mild COVID-19 (a few samples of this study predate the infection). Cell type and time point are not known.

This clonotype was seen many times. J is TRBJ2-7 and V is TRBV12-3 or TRBV12-4; a weak D match, TRBD1 (5 bases). The V and J ends lost 5 bases and 2 bases respectively, with 10 bases between them. This CDR3 region has 13 residues. The CDR3 coding sequence is TGTGCCAGCAGTGGGGCGTCGGCCTACGAGCAGTACTTC. Protein: CASSGASAYEQYF.

V and J are TRBV24-1 and TRBJ2-3; a possible D gene is TRBD2 (5 bases). The V end lost 3 bases, the J end lost 5 bases, and 20 bases lay between the germline ends. There are 17 residues in the CDR3. CDR1 is KGHDR, CDR2 SFDVKD, per germline. The CDR3, as DNA: TGTGCCACCAGTGATCCGTTCGGGGTAGACGGCATAGATACGCAGTATTTT. Translated: CATSDPFGVDGIDTQYF.

This clonotype was counted only a few times. The CDR3 here is CASSLAYQETQYF. CDR3 nucleotides: TGCGCCAGCAGCTTGGCCTACCAAGAGACCCAGTACTTC. V and J are TRBV5-1 and TRBJ2-5; D unclear. V lost 0 bases, J lost 0 bases, and 3 bases lay in between. Germline V CDR1 and CDR2: SGHRS, YFSETQ. The CDR3 consists of 13 residues. Full variable domain (rest looked up from reference TRBV5-1 and TRBJ2-5): KAGVTQTPRYLIKTRGQQVTLSCSPISGHRSVSWYQQTPGQGLQFLFEYFSETQRNKGNFPGRFSGRQFSNSRSEMNVSTLELGDSALYLCASSLAYQETQYFGPGTRLLVL.

This clonotype was detected only a few times. Lacking the conserved final phenylalanine or tryptophan, this CDR3 likely reflects a read error. This chain links TRBV2 with TRBJ2-1; TRBD2 is a possible D gene (6 bases). CDR1 and CDR2 from the germline V gene are SNHLY and FYNNEI. V dropped 8 bases and J dropped 2 bases, with 13 bases sitting between them. The length of the CDR3 is 14 residues. The CDR3 sequence: CASLWGVAYNEQFS. The CDR3, as DNA: TGTGCCAGCCTTTGGGGGGTTGCCTACAATGAGCAGTTCTCC.

This clonotype was seen many times. The rearrangement uses TRBV19 and TRBJ2-4; 8 nucleotides line up with TRBD2. The germline gives CDR1 LNHDA, CDR2 SQIVND (reference sequence). The CDR3 sequence is 17 residues long. The junction had 14 bases not matched to a gene; V was cut back by 4 bases and J by 6 bases. CDR3 protein: CASSTARAGGRGNIQYF. For the CDR3, the DNA is TGTGCCAGTAGTACGGCGCGGGCGGGAGGCCGCGGAAACATTCAGTACTTC.

V is TRBV6-1 and J is TRBJ2-3; 9 bases line up with TRBD1. Germline lookup yields CDR1 MNHNS and CDR2 SASEGT. CDR3 length equals 12 residues. Trimming cost V 6 bases and J 8 bases; bases outside gene matches: 3. In DNA, the CDR3 is TGTGCCAGCAGCCCGGGACAGGGTACGCAGTATTTT. Translation gives CASSPGQGTQYF.

This rearrangement joins TRBV5-1 to TRBJ2-1, with TRBD2 matching 8 bases. The CDR3 consists of 15 residues. After removal of 0 bases from V and 4 bases from J, the junction contained 3 bases not matched to a gene. In germline, CDR1 is SGHRS, CDR2 YFSETQ. This chain's CDR3 is CASSLEASGYNEQFF. Here the CDR3 DNA reads TGCGCCAGCAGCTTGGAGGCTAGCGGGTACAATGAGCAGTTCTTC. Variable domain in full (rest from reference TRBV5-1 and TRBJ2-1): KAGVTQTPRYLIKTRGQQVTLSCSPISGHRSVSWYQQTPGQGLQFLFEYFSETQRNKGNFPGRFSGRQFSNSRSEMNVSTLELGDSALYLCASSLEASGYNEQFFGPGTRLTVL.

This clonotype turned up a few times. The V and J genes are TRBV10-3 and TRBJ1-2; 7 bases align to TRBD1. The CDR3 length is 14 residues. V was clipped by 2 bases and J by 7 bases; unmatched bases: 7. The V gene's germline CDR1 is ENHRY and CDR2 SYGVKD. The CDR3 DNA is TGTGCCATCAGTGAGGCGGGGACAGTCGGTGGCTACACCTTC. It specifies CAISEAGTVGGYTF.

This clonotype was picked up one time. The chain joins TRBV6-5 to TRBJ2-5; 7 bases fit TRBD1. This CDR3 is built from 14 residues. CDR1 and CDR2 from the germline V gene are MNHEY and SVGAGI. V was clipped by 6 bases and J by 5 bases; unmatched bases: 9. This CDR3 reads CASSTTGLGETQYF. The CDR3 coding sequence is TGTGCCAGCAGCACGACAGGGTTGGGGGAGACCCAGTACTTC.

This clonotype was detected only a few times. V usage is TRBV9 and J usage is TRBJ2-5, with D possibly matching TRBD1 (5 bases). Deletions cut 1 base from V and 5 bases from J, with 12 bases between. CDR3 length: 14 amino acids. CDR1 and CDR2 (germline): SGDLS, YYNGEE. CDR3 protein: CASSVRGFEETQYF. In DNA form, the CDR3 reads TGTGCCAGCAGCGTAAGGGGATTTGAGGAGACCCAGTACTTC.

This clonotype has at least ten counts. The chain is built from TRBV4-1 and TRBJ2-3; D uncertain. V shed 4 bases and J shed 4 bases, with 6 bases lying between them. CDR1 is MGHRA, CDR2 YSYEKL, per germline. The CDR3 has 12 amino acids. CDR3 nucleotide sequence: TGCGCCAGCAGCCCGCAGTCAGATACGCAGTATTTT. Its protein product is CASSPQSDTQYF.

This clonotype was picked up a small number of times. As DNA, the CDR3 is TGTGCCACCAAGCGGGACCAAGAGACCCAGTACTTC. Protein product: CATKRDQETQYF. This chain links TRBV10-3 with TRBJ2-5; maybe TRBD2 (6 bases). The CDR3 runs 12 residues. With 10 bases removed from V and 0 bases from J, the gap between germline ends came to 9 bases. Germline assignment: CDR1 ENHRY and CDR2 SYGVKD.

This clonotype turned up a few times. The CDR3 DNA reads TGTGCCAGCAGCTTGATCGATGAGCAGTTCTTC. Translated, it gives CASSLIDEQFF. This sequence joins TRBV5-6 and TRBJ2-1; D uncertain. Germline CDR1 reads SGHDT; CDR2 reads YYEEEE. The CDR3 is 11 residues long. V was shortened by 1 base and J by 8 bases, with 4 bases between the two germline ends. The complete variable domain, with remaining parts taken from reference TRBV5-6 and TRBJ2-1, reads DAGVTQSPTHLIKTRGQQVTLRCSPKSGHDTVSWYQQALGQGPQFIFQYYEEEERQRGNFPDRFSGHQFPNYSSELNVNALLLGDSALYLCASSLIDEQFFGPGTRLTVL.

The rearrangement uses TRBV5-5 and TRBJ1-6, with TRBD1 matching over 7 bases. Germline V gene sequence: CDR1 SGHKS, CDR2 YYEKEE (reference sequence). The CDR3 runs 15 residues. The trim removed 0 bases at V and 6 bases at J, leaving 3 bases unmatched. The CDR3 is CASSLEGGSNSPLHF. In DNA form, the CDR3 reads TGTGCCAGCAGCTTGGAAGGGGGCTCTAATTCACCCCTCCACTTT.

The chain is built from TRBV2 and TRBJ2-1; TRBD1 is a possible D gene (6 bases). V lost 8 bases and J lost 0, with 14 bases in between. The CDR3 contains 15 residues. Germline CDR1 is SNHLY and CDR2 is FYNNEI. CDR3 DNA: TGTGCCAGCGAAGCAACGACAGGCTCCTACAATGAGCAGTTCTTC. This encodes CASEATTGSYNEQFF.

The rearrangement uses TRBV4-1 and TRBJ1-4, with TRBD1 as a possible D gene (5 bases). CDR1 and CDR2 (germline): MGHRA, YSYEKL. Trimming cost V 3 bases and J 5 bases, with 13 bases left between them. This CDR3 is built from 15 residues. This CDR3 is CASSQLGTGNEKLFF. The DNA of the CDR3 is TGCGCCAGCAGCCAGCTAGGGACGGGGAATGAAAAACTGTTTTTT.

This clonotype was seen a handful of times. The chain is built from TRBV5-1 and TRBJ2-3, with unresolved D. Germline-derived CDR1 and CDR2 are SGHRS and YFSETQ. V lost 2 bases and J 5 bases, leaving 12 bases between the germline ends. This CDR3 is 14 amino acids long. CDR3 DNA sequence: TGCGCCAGCAGCTTAACGTCCGGCGGAGATACGCAGTATTTT. Its translation: CASSLTSGGDTQYF.

This clonotype showed up just a few times. The genes are TRBV20-1 and TRBJ2-7, with 8 bases fitting TRBD1. The length of the CDR3 is 14 residues. V trimming: 3 bases; J trimming: 4 bases; junction bases outside the gene matches: 8. CDR1 and CDR2 (germline): DFQATT, SNEGSKA (reference sequence). CDR3 coding DNA: TGCAGTGCTAGGGACAGGGAACGGATTTACGAGCAGTACTTC. This codes for CSARDRERIYEQYF.